The 8 T cell receptor beta chains reported below all come from one sample, sequenced in a study of cytomegalovirus exposure and HLA in healthy donors. PCR primers comprised 60 Vbeta and 13 Jbeta primers. Generated by immunoSEQ multiplex PCR, the TCRdb table keeps only in-frame clones and is missing some. The sample has approximately 190,000 clones, and its top ten clones hold approximately 0.74%. Sequencing was carried out using PBMCs. Source of these receptors: a boy younger than 18 in good health and CMV-seronegative.

This rearrangement joins TRBV7-8 to TRBJ1-2, with TRBD1 as a possible D gene (5 bases). CDR1 and CDR2 (germline): SGHVS, FQNEAQ. V lost 1 base, J lost 8 bases, and 14 bases lay in between. The CDR3 contains 14 residues. The CDR3 here is CASSLVGSQGGYTF. CDR3 DNA: TGTGCCAGCAGCTTAGTGGGCTCCCAGGGCGGCTACACCTTC.

The rearrangement uses TRBV19 and TRBJ2-7; D is unresolved. Looked up from germline, CDR1 is LNHDA and CDR2 is SQIVND (reference sequence). This CDR3 region has 14 residues. V lost 1 base, J lost 1 base, and 8 bases lay in between. The CDR3 region has the DNA TGTGCCAGTAGTATAGCCAGAGGATCCTACGAGCAGTACTTC. This sequence encodes CASSIARGSYEQYF. Together with reference TRBV19 and TRBJ2-7, the CDR3 gives the full variable domain: DGGITQSPKYLFRKEGQNVTLSCEQNLNHDAMYWYRQDPGQGLRLIYYSQIVNDFQKGDIAEGYSVSREKKESFPLTVTSAQKNPTAFYLCASSIARGSYEQYFGPGTRLTVT.

The V and J genes are TRBV29-1 and TRBJ1-1, with D perhaps TRBD1 (5 bases). The CDR3 extends over 14 amino acids. Germline V gene sequence: CDR1 SQVTM, CDR2 ANQGSEA. Between the trimmed V and J ends, which lost 3 bases and 1 base, there was a span of 12 bases. The CDR3 reads CSVEIGGKNTEAFF. DNA for the CDR3: TGCAGCGTTGAGATCGGGGGAAAGAACACTGAAGCTTTCTTT. Using reference TRBV29-1 and TRBJ1-1 for the parts outside the CDR3, the full variable domain is SAVISQKPSRDICQRGTSLTIQCQVDSQVTMMFWYRQQPGQSLTLIATANQGSEATYESGFVIDKFPISRPNLTFSTLTVSNMSPEDSSIYLCSVEIGGKNTEAFFGQGTRLTVV.

V usage is TRBV19 and J usage is TRBJ2-5; 7 bases are shared with TRBD2. This CDR3 contains 15 residues. Unmatched junction bases numbered 7, after V lost 5 bases and J lost 1 base. Germline-derived CDR1 and CDR2 are LNHDA and SQIVND (reference sequence). CDR3 amino acids: CASSQAGRGQETQYF. Written as DNA, the CDR3 is TGTGCCAGTAGTCAGGCAGGGAGGGGCCAAGAGACCCAGTACTTC.

CDR3 DNA sequence: TGTGCCAGCAGCTTAGATTTAGGACAGGGAGGGTCGGCTGGCTACACCTTC. This translates into CASSLDLGQGGSAGYTF. The V call is TRBV11-2, the J call TRBJ1-2; 8 nucleotides align to TRBD1. V trimming: 0 bases; J trimming: 7 bases; junction bases outside the gene matches: 13. Germline V CDR1 and CDR2: SGHAT, FQNNGV. This CDR3 is built from 17 residues.

The rearrangement joins TRBV7-6 to TRBJ2-6; D possibly corresponds to TRBD2 (5 bases). CDR1 and CDR2 from the germline V gene are SGHVS and FNYEAQ. This CDR3 contains 17 residues. V dropped 5 bases and J dropped 0 bases, with 14 bases sitting between them. CDR3 residues: CASSLDGVSSGANVLTF. As DNA, the CDR3 is TGTGCCAGCAGCCTAGACGGGGTCAGCTCTGGGGCCAACGTCCTGACTTTC. The full variable domain, completed using reference TRBV7-6 and TRBJ2-6, is GAGVSQSPRYKVTKRGQDVALRCDPISGHVSLYWYRQALGQGPEFLTYFNYEAQQDKSGLPNDRFSAERPEGSISTLTIQRTEQRDSAMYRCASSLDGVSSGANVLTFGAGSRLTVL.

The chain carries TRBV11-2 and TRBJ1-3, with D uncertain. The CDR3 runs 15 residues. Germline V gene data show CDR1 as SGHAT and CDR2 as FQNNGV. V lost 1 base, J lost 0 bases, and 7 bases lay in between. The CDR3 protein is CASSLVRYSGNTIYF. The DNA for the CDR3 is TGTGCCAGCAGCTTAGTGCGCTACTCTGGAAACACCATATATTTT.

The chain couples TRBV6-5 to TRBJ2-3; D unresolved. Trimming took off 0 bases at V and 13 bases at J, with 8 bases between the two ends. CDR1 MNHEY and CDR2 SVGAGI come from the germline V gene. The length of the CDR3 is 11 residues. CDR3 coding DNA: TGTGCCAGCAGTTACTCTGGCCGTGAGTATTTT. Residues: CASSYSGREYF.